The 17 T cell receptor beta chains presented below share a single source sample, sequenced in a study of blood T cell repertoires in COVID-19 (dated by TCRdb to 2020 to 2021). Libraries were prepared through the immunoSEQ multiplex PCR assay. TCRdb provides this immuneACCESS table in a form limited to in-frame rearrangements. Some clones are lacking; in checked studies, under half of them reflect an unresolved V gene, and why the rest are absent is not known. The sample table records over 150,000 clones; less than 90% of these occur just once. The ten largest clonotypes hold 6.5% to 8.5% of the sample. Material: peripheral blood. Receptor source: a woman between 65 and 79 years old with COVID-19, enrolled during active disease.

The chain recombines TRBV28 with TRBJ2-7; the match to TRBD2 covers 14 bases. With V trimmed by 5 bases and J by 0 bases, 12 bases remained unmatched. Germline V lookup: CDR1 MDHEN, CDR2 SYDVKM. The CDR3 length is 19 residues. The CDR3, as DNA: TGTGCCAGCAGTAAATTAGGACTAGCGGGAGGCATAAGCTCCTACGAGCAGTACTTC. This gives the protein CASSKLGLAGGISSYEQYF.

This clone was counted between two and nine times. This chain links TRBV5-1 with TRBJ1-6; TRBD1 matches at 10 bases. CDR3 size: 16 residues. Germline assignment: CDR1 SGHRS and CDR2 YFSETQ. Trimming at V came to 3 bases and at J to 7 bases, leaving 7 bases not matched to a gene. For the CDR3, the DNA is TGCGCCAGCAGCTCCGACAGGGGGCAGCGGAATTCACCCCTCCACTTT. Residues: CASSSDRGQRNSPLHF.

The gene calls are TRBV28 and TRBJ1-2, with 10 bases identical to TRBD1. Unmatched junction bases numbered 11, after V lost 5 bases and J lost 8 bases. This CDR3 has 15 residues. The germline V gene has CDR1 MDHEN and CDR2 SYDVKM. The CDR3 coding sequence is TGTGCCAGCAGTCCATCCGGGACAGGGGAATTAGGCTACACCTTC. As protein: CASSPSGTGELGYTF.

The V call is TRBV5-1, the J call TRBJ1-4; 8 bases align to TRBD1. V shed 0 bases, J shed 0 bases, and the junction held 4 bases outside the gene matches. CDR1 is SGHRS, CDR2 YFSETQ, per germline. The CDR3 extends over 17 amino acids. The CDR3 sequence: CASSLGQGATTNEKLFF. The CDR3 DNA follows: TGCGCCAGCAGCTTGGGGCAGGGGGCGACAACTAATGAAAAACTGTTTTTT.

This clone has a count of ten or more. The chain couples TRBV7-2 to TRBJ2-2; 9 bases match TRBD2. V lost 4 bases and J lost 6; bases outside the gene matches: 9. The CDR3 consists of 16 residues. In germline, CDR1 is SGHTA, CDR2 FQGNSA. The CDR3 reads CASSSAGGNLPGELFF. The CDR3 nucleotides read TGTGCCAGCAGCTCGGCGGGGGGGAACCTCCCCGGGGAGCTGTTTTTT. Complete variable domain (other parts from reference TRBV7-2 and TRBJ2-2): GAGVSQSPSNKVTEKGKDVELRCDPISGHTALYWYRQSLGQGLEFLIYFQGNSAPDKSGLPSDRFSAERTGGSVSTLTIQRTQQEDSAVYLCASSSAGGNLPGELFFGEGSRLTVL.

The rearrangement joins TRBV3-1 (or the pseudogene TRBV3-2) to TRBJ2-7; 7 bases line up with TRBD2. J was trimmed by 5 bases and V by 2 bases; bases with no gene match: 3. CDR3 length equals 13 residues. Germline lookup yields CDR1 LGHDT and CDR2 YNNKEL (reference sequence). CDR3 coding DNA: TGTGCCAGCAGCCAACGGAGCGGGAACGAGCAGTACTTC. This codes for CASSQRSGNEQYF.

This clone was seen only a few times. The chain recombines TRBV18 with TRBJ1-6; unclear D gene. The V gene's germline CDR1 is KGHSH and CDR2 LQKENI. Trimming removed 8 bases at V and 0 bases at J, with 11 bases between. The CDR3 consists of 15 residues. The CDR3: CASQTESSYNSPLHF. Here the CDR3 DNA reads TGTGCCAGCCAAACAGAGAGCTCCTATAATTCACCCCTCCACTTT.

The sample holds one count of this clone. The V call is TRBV4-3, the J call TRBJ2-7; D is ambiguous. CDR1 and CDR2 (germline): LGHNA, YSLEER. This CDR3 has 16 residues. The V end lost 0 bases, the J end lost 0 bases, and 12 bases lay between the germline ends. The CDR3 bases are TGCGCCAGCAGCCAAGAAATAATAGCCGCCTCCTACGAGCAGTACTTC. Its translation: CASSQEIIAASYEQYF.

This clone was detected a few times. This chain's CDR3 is CASSSSVGSTEAFF. CDR3 in DNA: TGTGCCAGCAGCTCTTCAGTGGGGAGCACTGAAGCTTTCTTT. The chain links TRBV6-5 to TRBJ1-1; D gene unclear. Germline V gene data show CDR1 as MNHEY and CDR2 as SVGAGI. The CDR3 is 14 amino acids. Trimming removed 6 bases from V and 4 bases from J, with 15 bases in between.

The chain joins TRBV28 to TRBJ2-2; TRBD1 is a possible D gene (5 bases). V was trimmed by 2 bases and J by 7 bases, leaving 8 bases between them. The germline V gene has CDR1 MDHEN and CDR2 SYDVKM. The CDR3 is 13 residues long. CDR3 nucleotide sequence: TGTGCCAGCAGTTTACAGGGTGGCGGGGAGCTGTTTTTT. It codes for CASSLQGGGELFF.

The chain employs TRBV19 and TRBJ1-5; D perhaps matches TRBD1 (6 bases). V lost 7 bases, J lost 4 bases, and 17 bases lay in between. The length of the CDR3 is 15 residues. CDR1 and CDR2 (germline): LNHDA, SQIVND (reference sequence). CDR3 residues: CASTPDRSRNQPQHF. DNA of the CDR3: TGTGCCAGTACCCCCGACAGGAGCAGGAATCAGCCCCAGCATTTT. Complete variable domain (other parts from reference TRBV19 and TRBJ1-5): DGGITQSPKYLFRKEGQNVTLSCEQNLNHDAMYWYRQDPGQGLRLIYYSQIVNDFQKGDIAEGYSVSREKKESFPLTVTSAQKNPTAFYLCASTPDRSRNQPQHFGDGTRLSIL.

This clone was found once. The chain links TRBV28 to TRBJ2-3; possibly TRBD2 for D (5 bases). V was shortened by 3 bases and J by 3 bases, with 13 bases between the two germline ends. This CDR3 is built from 15 residues. CDR1 and CDR2 (germline): MDHEN, SYDVKM. The CDR3 protein is CASSFTWERTDTQYF. The CDR3 DNA follows: TGTGCCAGCAGTTTTACCTGGGAGAGGACAGATACGCAGTATTTT.

The chain couples TRBV28 to TRBJ1-5, with 8 bases identical to TRBD1. There are 15 residues in the CDR3. Germline-derived CDR1 and CDR2 are MDHEN and SYDVKM. The ends lost 5 bases at V and 3 bases at J; junction bases unmatched: 6. The CDR3 here is CASSTGDRLNQPQHF. CDR3 coding DNA: TGTGCCAGCAGTACCGGGGACAGGCTCAATCAGCCCCAGCATTTT.

The V call is TRBV27, the J call TRBJ2-6; D is perhaps TRBD1 (5 bases). V lost 4 bases, J lost 2 bases, and 9 bases lay in between. CDR1 and CDR2 from the germline V gene are MNHEY and SMNVEV (reference sequence). The CDR3 spans 15 residues. CDR3 nucleotides: TGTGCCAGCAGTTCTCAGGGTCCTGGGGCCAACGTCCTGACTTTC. Amino acid sequence: CASSSQGPGANVLTF.

This clone was recorded once. The V call is TRBV30, the J call TRBJ2-7; D perhaps matches TRBD2 (5 bases). Germline values: CDR1 GTSNPN, CDR2 SVGIG (reference sequence). This CDR3 is 16 amino acids long. Trimming took off 0 bases at V and 5 bases at J, with 20 bases between the two ends. This CDR3 reads CAWSVRRWEQINEQYF. Written as DNA, the CDR3 is TGTGCCTGGAGTGTACGGAGGTGGGAACAGATCAACGAGCAGTACTTC.

CDR3 protein: CASSPSGSIYEQYF. CDR3 nucleotide sequence: TGCGCCAGCAGCCCGAGCGGGAGTATCTACGAGCAGTACTTC. V and J are TRBV10-1 and TRBJ2-7; 8 bases align to TRBD2. This CDR3 comprises 14 residues. The germline gives CDR1 WNHNN, CDR2 SYGVQD (reference sequence). The V and J ends lost 6 bases and 3 bases, in that order; junction bases with no gene match: 7.

The V call is TRBV7-2, the J call TRBJ2-7; 13 bases are shared with TRBD2. The J segment lost 6 bases and the V segment lost 5 bases, leaving 7 bases of the junction unmatched. The CDR3 runs to 15 residues. From germline, CDR1 is SGHTA and CDR2 FQGNSA. CDR3 nucleotide sequence: TGTGCCAGCAGCCCCACCCGGACTAGCGGGGGCGAGCAGTACTTC. It is translated as CASSPTRTSGGEQYF.